This paragraph reports one T cell receptor beta chain. Its target is not known. CD8 cells regarded as naive lacked CD45RO, were positively chosen for CCR7, and omitted terminally differentiated effector memory CD45RA+ cells. This record belongs to a study of shared clonotypes between healthy human individuals. Study in general: The donor group consisted of a couple of women and three men, aged 18 to 49.

General study findings and limits: Non-shared clonotypes had lower generation probabilities than clonotypes shared by all four sorted-subset donors.

Profiling relied on immunoSEQ multiplex PCR, and the TCRdb table lists in-frame clones only, not all of them. The data contain about 2.2 million clones, around 95% of them singletons. CDR1 KGHSY and CDR2 FQNENV come from the germline V gene. With 3 bases removed from V and 4 bases from J, the gap between germline ends came to 19 bases. This CDR3 has 16 residues. Sequencing was done on a sample of naive CD8+ T cells from PBMCs. The clonotype originates from a man younger than 35 in good health. Some clones in this sample may be carry-over from other donors' samples. The chain uses TRBV16 and TRBJ2-7; no firm D call. This chain's CDR3 is CASSQPWPLPRYEQYF. CDR3 DNA sequence: TGTGCCAGCAGCCAGCCTTGGCCGCTGCCGAGATACGAGCAGTACTTC.